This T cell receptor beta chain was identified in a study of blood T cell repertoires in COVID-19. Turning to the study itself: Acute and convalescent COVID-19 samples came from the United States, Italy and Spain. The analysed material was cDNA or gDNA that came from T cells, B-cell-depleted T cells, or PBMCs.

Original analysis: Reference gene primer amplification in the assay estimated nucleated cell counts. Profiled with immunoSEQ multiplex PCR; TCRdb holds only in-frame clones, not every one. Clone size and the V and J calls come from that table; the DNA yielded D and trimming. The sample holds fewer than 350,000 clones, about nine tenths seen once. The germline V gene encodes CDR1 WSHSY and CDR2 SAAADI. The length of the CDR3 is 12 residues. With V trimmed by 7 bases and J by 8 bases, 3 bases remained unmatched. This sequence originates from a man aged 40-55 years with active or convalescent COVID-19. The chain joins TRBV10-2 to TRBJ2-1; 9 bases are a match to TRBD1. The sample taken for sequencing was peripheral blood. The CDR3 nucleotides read TGCGCCAGCAACAGGGGGCGGGATGAGCAGTTCTTC. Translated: CASNRGRDEQFF.